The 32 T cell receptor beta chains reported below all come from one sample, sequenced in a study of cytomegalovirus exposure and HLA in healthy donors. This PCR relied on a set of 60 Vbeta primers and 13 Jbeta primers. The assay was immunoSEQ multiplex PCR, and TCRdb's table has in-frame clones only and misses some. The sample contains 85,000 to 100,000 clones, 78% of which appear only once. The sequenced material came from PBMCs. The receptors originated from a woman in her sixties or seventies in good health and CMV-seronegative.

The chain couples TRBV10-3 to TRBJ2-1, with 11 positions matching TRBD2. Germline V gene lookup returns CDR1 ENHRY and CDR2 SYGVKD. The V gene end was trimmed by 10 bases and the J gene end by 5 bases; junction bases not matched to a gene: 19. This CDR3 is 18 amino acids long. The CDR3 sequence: CATQREGSGGALDNEQFF. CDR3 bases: TGTGCCACCCAGCGGGAGGGTAGCGGGGGGGCCTTGGACAATGAGCAGTTCTTC.

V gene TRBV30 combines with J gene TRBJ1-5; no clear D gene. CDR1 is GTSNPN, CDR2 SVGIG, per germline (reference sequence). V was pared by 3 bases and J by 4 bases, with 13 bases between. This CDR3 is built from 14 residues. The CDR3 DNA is TGTGCCTGGAGAGCCAATGCGGGGAATCAGCCCCAGCATTTT. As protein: CAWRANAGNQPQHF.

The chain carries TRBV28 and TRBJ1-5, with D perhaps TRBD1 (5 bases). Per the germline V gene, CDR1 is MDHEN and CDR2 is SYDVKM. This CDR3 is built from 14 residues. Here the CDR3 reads CAFSPAGGDQPQHF. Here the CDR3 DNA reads TGTGCTTTTTCTCCTGCGGGGGGTGATCAGCCCCAGCATTTT. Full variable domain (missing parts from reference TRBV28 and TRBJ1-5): DVKVTQSSRYLVKRTGEKVFLECVQDMDHENMFWYRQDPGLGLRLIYFSYDVKMKEKGDIPEGYSVSREKKERFSLILESASTNQTSMYLCAFSPAGGDQPQHFGDGTRLSIL.

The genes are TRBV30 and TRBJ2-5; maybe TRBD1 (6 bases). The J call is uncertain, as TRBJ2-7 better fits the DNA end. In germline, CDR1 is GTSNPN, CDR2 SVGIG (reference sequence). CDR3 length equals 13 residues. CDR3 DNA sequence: TGTGCCTCTCAGGGACATCCCGAATACGAGCAGTACTTC. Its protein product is CASQGHPEYEQYF.

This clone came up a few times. CDR3 bases: TGTGCCAGCACCCAGGGCATGGCTAACTATGGCTACACCTTC. Encoded protein: CASTQGMANYGYTF. The rearrangement uses TRBV7-9 and TRBJ1-2, with a weak D call TRBD1 (5 bases). The germline V gene has CDR1 SEHNR and CDR2 FQNEAQ (reference sequence). This CDR3 region has 14 residues. Trimming shortened V by 7 bases and J by 0 bases, and 12 bases separated the two germline ends.

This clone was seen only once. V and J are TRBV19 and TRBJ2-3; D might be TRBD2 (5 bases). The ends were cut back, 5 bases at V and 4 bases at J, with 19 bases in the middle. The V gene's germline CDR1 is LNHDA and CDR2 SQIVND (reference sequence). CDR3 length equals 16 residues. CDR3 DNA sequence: TGTGCCAGTAGTCCCTCCCCGAGGGAGATGTCAGATACGCAGTATTTT. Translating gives CASSPSPREMSDTQYF.

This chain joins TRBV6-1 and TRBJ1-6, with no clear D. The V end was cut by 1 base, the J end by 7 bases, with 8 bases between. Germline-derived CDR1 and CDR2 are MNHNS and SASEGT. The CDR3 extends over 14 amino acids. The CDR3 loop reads CASSEGAANSPLHF. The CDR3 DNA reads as TGTGCCAGCAGTGAAGGGGCAGCCAATTCACCCCTCCACTTT.

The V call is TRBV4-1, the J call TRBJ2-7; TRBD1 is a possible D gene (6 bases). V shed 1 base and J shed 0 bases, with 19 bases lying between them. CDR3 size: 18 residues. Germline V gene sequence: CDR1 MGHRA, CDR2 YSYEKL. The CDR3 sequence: CASSQGVDRAISSYEQYF. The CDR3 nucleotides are TGCGCCAGCAGCCAAGGGGTGGACAGAGCAATTTCCTCCTACGAGCAGTACTTC.

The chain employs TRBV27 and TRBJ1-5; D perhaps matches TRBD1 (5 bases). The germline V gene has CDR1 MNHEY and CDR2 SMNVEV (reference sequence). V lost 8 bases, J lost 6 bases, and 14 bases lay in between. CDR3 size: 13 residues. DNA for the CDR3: TGTGCCAGCTCAACCCCGGGGGGTCAGCCCCAGCATTTT. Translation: CASSTPGGQPQHF.

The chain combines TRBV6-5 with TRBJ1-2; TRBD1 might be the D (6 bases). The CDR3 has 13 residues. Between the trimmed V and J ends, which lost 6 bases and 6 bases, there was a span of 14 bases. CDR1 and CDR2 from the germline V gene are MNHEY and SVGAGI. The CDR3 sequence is CASSLGAGNGYTF. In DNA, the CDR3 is TGTGCCAGCAGCCTGGGGGCAGGGAATGGCTACACCTTC.

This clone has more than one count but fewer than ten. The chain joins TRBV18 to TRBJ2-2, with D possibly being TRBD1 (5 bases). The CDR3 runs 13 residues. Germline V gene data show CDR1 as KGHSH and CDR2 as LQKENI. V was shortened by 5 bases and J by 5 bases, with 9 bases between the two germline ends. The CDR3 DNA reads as TGTGCCAGCTCAGCCCAGGGAACCGGGGAGCTGTTTTTT. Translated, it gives CASSAQGTGELFF.

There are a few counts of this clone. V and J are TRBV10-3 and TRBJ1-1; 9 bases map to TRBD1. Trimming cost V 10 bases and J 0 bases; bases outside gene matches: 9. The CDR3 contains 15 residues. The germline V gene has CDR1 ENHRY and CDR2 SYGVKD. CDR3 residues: CATKGQGGLNTEAFF. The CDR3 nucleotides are TGTGCCACAAAGGGACAGGGAGGGTTGAACACTGAAGCTTTCTTT.

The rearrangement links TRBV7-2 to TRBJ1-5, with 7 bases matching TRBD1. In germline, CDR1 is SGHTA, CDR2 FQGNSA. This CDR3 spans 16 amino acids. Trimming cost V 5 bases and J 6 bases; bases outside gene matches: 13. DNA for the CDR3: TGTGCCAGCAGCCTATGGGGCCAAGGGGGCTTTCAGCCCCAGCATTTT. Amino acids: CASSLWGQGGFQPQHF.

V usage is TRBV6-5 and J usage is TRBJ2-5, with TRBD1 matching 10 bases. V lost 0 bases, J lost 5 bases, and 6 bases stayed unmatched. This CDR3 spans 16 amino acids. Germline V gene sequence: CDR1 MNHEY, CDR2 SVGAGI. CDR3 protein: CASSYSDRGLGETQYF. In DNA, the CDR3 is TGTGCCAGCAGTTACTCCGACAGGGGGCTGGGGGAGACCCAGTACTTC.

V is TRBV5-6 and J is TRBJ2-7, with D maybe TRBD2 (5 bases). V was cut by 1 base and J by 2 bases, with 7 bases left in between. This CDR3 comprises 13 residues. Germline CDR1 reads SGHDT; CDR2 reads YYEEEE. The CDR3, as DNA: TGTGCCAGCAGCTTGCGGCGGGCCTACGAGCAGTACTTC. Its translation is CASSLRRAYEQYF.

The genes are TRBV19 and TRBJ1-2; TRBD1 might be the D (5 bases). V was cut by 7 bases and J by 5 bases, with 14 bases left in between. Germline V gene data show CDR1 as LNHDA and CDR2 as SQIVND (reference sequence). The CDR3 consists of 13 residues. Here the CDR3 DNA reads TGTGCCAGTACATCAGGGCGGCTGTATGGCTACACCTTC. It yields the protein CASTSGRLYGYTF.

CDR3 amino acids: CASSQGWDSYEQYF. In DNA, the CDR3 is TGCGCCAGCAGCCAAGGCTGGGACAGCTACGAGCAGTACTTC. The chain joins TRBV4-1 to TRBJ2-7; 7 bases line up with TRBD1. The CDR3 has 14 amino acids. From germline, CDR1 is MGHRA and CDR2 YSYEKL. With 1 base clipped from V and 3 bases from J, the junction kept 3 bases outside the gene matches.

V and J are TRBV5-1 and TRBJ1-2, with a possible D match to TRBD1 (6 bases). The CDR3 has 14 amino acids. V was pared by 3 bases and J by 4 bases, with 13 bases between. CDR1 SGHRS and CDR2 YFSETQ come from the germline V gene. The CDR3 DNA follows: TGCGCCAGCAGCTCCCGGGGGGCCCCCTATGGCTACACCTTC. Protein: CASSSRGAPYGYTF.

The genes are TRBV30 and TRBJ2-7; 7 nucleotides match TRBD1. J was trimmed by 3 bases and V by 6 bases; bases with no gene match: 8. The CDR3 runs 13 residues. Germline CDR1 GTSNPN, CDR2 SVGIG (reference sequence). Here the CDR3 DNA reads TGTGCCTGTATACAGGGGCTCCTCTACGAGCAGTACTTC. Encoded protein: CACIQGLLYEQYF.

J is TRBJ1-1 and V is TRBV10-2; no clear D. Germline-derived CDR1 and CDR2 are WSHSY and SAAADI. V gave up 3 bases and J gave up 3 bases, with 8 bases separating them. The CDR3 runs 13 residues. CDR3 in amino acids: CASSDSFYTEAFF. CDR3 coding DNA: TGCGCCAGCAGTGACTCCTTCTACACTGAAGCTTTCTTT.

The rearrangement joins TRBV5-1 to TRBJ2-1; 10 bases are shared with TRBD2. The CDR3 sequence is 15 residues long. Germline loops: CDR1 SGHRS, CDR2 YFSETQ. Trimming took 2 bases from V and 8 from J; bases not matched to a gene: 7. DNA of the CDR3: TGCGCCAGCAGCTTAACTAGCGGGACTCAGCATGAGCAGTTCTTC. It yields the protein CASSLTSGTQHEQFF.

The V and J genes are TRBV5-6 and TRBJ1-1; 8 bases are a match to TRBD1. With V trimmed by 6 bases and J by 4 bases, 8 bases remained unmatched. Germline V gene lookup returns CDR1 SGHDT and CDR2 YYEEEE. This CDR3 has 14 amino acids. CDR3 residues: CASTNRGFVTEAFF. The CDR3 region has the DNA TGTGCCAGCACCAACAGGGGGTTTGTCACTGAAGCTTTCTTT. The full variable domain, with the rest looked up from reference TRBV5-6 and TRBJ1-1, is DAGVTQSPTHLIKTRGQQVTLRCSPKSGHDTVSWYQQALGQGPQFIFQYYEEEERQRGNFPDRFSGHQFPNYSSELNVNALLLGDSALYLCASTNRGFVTEAFFGQGTRLTVV.

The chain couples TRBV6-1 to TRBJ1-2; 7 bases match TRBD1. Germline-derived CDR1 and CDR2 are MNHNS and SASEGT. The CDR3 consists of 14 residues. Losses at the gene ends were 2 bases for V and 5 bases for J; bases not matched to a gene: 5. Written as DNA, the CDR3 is TGTGCCAGCAGTGAATGGCAGGGGGGATATGGCTACACCTTC. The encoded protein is CASSEWQGGYGYTF.

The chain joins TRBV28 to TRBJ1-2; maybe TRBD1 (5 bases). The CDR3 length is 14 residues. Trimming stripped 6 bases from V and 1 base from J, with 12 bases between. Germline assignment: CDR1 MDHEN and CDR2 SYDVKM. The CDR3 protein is CASRDIGVNYGYTF. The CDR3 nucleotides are TGTGCCAGCAGGGACATTGGGGTTAACTATGGCTACACCTTC.

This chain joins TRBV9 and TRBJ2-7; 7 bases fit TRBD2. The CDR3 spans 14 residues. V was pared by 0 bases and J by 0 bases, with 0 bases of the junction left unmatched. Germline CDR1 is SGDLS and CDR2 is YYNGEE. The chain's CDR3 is CASSVASGSYEQYF. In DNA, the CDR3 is TGTGCCAGCAGCGTAGCTAGCGGCTCCTACGAGCAGTACTTC.

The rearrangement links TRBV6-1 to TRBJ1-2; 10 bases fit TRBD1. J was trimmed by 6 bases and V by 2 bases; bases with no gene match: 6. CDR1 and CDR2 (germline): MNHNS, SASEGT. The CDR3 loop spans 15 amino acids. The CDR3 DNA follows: TGTGCCAGCAGTGAAAGACAGGGGGCGAGAAATGGCTACACCTTC. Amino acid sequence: CASSERQGARNGYTF.

The CDR3, as DNA: TGTGCCAGCAGTATTTCCCCTGAGCGGGGGGTCTACGAGCAGTACTTC. Protein: CASSISPERGVYEQYF. This chain connects TRBV5-6 to TRBJ2-7; 9 bases align to TRBD2. Trimming took 5 bases from V and 3 from J; bases not matched to a gene: 12. The germline V gene encodes CDR1 SGHDT and CDR2 YYEEEE. The CDR3 consists of 16 residues.

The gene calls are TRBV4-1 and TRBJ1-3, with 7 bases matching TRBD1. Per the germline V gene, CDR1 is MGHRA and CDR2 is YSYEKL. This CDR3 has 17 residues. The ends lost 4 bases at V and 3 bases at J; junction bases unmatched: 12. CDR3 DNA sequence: TGCGCCAGCAGCCCCAGCCCAGGGGGTAAAAGTGGAAACACCATATATTTT. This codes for CASSPSPGGKSGNTIYF.

The CDR3 loop is CSVEQNEQFF. The CDR3 nucleotides are TGCAGCGTTGAACAGAATGAGCAGTTCTTC. V and J are TRBV29-1 and TRBJ2-1; no reliable D call. The V and J ends lost 2 bases and 7 bases respectively, with 3 bases between them. Germline CDR1 SQVTM, CDR2 ANQGSEA. The CDR3 extends over 10 amino acids.

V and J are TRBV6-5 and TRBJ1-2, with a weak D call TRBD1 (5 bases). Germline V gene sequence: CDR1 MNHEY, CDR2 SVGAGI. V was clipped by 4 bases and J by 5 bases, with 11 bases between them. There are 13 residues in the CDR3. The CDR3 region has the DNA TGTGCCAGCAGTTCCGACAGCCGTTATGGCTACACCTTC. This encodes CASSSDSRYGYTF.

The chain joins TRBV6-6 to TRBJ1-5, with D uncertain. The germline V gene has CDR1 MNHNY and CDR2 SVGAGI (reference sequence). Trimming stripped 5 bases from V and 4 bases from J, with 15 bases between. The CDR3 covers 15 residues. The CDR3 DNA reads TGTGCCAGCAGTCCACTGGGCAGACCGAATCAGCCCCAGCATTTT. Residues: CASSPLGRPNQPQHF.

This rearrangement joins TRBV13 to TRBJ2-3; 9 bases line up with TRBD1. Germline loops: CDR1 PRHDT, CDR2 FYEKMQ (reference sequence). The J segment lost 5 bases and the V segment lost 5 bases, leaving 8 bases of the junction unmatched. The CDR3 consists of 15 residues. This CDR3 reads CASSHRQGVEDTQYF. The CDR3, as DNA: TGTGCCAGCAGCCATCGACAGGGGGTTGAAGATACGCAGTATTTT.